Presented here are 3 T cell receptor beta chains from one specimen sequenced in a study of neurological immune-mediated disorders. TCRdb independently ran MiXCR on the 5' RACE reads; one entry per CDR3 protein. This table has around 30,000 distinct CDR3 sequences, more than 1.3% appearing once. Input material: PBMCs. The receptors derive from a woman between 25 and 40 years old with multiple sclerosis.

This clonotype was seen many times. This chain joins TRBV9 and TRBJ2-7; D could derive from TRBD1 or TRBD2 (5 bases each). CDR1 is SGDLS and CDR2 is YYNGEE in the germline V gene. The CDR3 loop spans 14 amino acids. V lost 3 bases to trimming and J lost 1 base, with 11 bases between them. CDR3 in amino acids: CASSAGPESYEQYF. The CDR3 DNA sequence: TGTGCCAGCAGCGCGGGACCGGAATCCTACGAGCAGTACTTC.

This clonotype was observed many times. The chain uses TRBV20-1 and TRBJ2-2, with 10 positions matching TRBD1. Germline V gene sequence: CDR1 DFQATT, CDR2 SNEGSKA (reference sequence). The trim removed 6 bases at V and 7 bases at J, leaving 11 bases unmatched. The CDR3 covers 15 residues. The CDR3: CSASRQGARGGELFF. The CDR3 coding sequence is TGCAGTGCATCGAGACAGGGGGCGCGAGGCGGGGAGCTGTTTTTT.

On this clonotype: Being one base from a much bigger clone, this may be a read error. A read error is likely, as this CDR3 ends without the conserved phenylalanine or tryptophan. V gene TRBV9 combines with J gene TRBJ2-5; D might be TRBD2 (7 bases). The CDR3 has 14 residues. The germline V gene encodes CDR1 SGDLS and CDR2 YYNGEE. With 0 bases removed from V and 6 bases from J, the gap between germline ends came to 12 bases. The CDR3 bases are TGTGCCAGCAGCGTAGACCGGGGGGCCCAGACCCAGTACATC. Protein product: CASSVDRGAQTQYI.